This TCR beta chain was documented in a study of T cell responses to AZD1222 COVID-19 vaccine. Findings and caveats of the study: Reportedly, nearly half of unique spike TCRs recognized epitopes outside B.1.351/B.1.1.7 mutations. Spike-spanning, vaccine-associated CD4 TCRs were dominant at 160-218 and 743-854. A mostly white British donor set with more females was recruited, and clonal diversity was possibly underestimated.

In regard to this clone: Its antigen is not identified.

This CDR3 comprises 16 residues. CDR1 and CDR2 (germline): SGHAT, FQNNGV. V lost 5 bases to trimming and J lost 2 bases, with 17 bases between them. TCRdb's table, derived via immunoSEQ multiplex PCR, lists solely in-frame clones and lacks some. The repertoire holds approximately 140,000 clones, with 94% as singletons. The source of this sequence is an adult in good health. The sample was peripheral blood, taken on day 0 of AZD1222 vaccination. The chain is built from TRBV11-2 and TRBJ2-3, with D unresolved. For the CDR3, the DNA is TGTGCCAGCAGCCCGAGTATGGCCGGGTACACAGATACGCAGTATTTT. Translated: CASSPSMAGYTDTQYF. The full variable domain, in which reference TRBV11-2 and TRBJ2-3 provide the parts outside the CDR3, is EAGVAQSPRYKIIEKRQSVAFWCNPISGHATLYWYQQILGQGPKLLIQFQNNGVVDDSQLPKDRFSAERLKGVDSTLKIQPAKLEDSAVYLCASSPSMAGYTDTQYFGPGTRLTVL.